The 32 T cell receptor beta chains below come from one sample, sequenced in a study of blood T cell repertoires in COVID-19. Sequencing was performed with immunoSEQ multiplex PCR; in TCRdb, only in-frame clones are kept and a portion is missing. The repertoire holds approximately 77,000 clones, around three quarters seen once, with roughly 4.8% in the top ten. Sequencing used peripheral blood. These receptor sequences come from an older woman with acute or convalescent COVID-19.

This chain links TRBV6-1 with TRBJ1-2; D unclear. This CDR3 spans 13 amino acids. V was trimmed by 0 bases and J by 5 bases, leaving 7 bases between them. Germline V gene data show CDR1 as MNHNS and CDR2 as SASEGT. The CDR3 loop is CASSEAEIYGYTF. The CDR3 region has the DNA TGTGCCAGCAGTGAAGCGGAGATTTATGGCTACACCTTC.

The CDR3 is CASSQASTVSYEQYF. In nucleotides, the CDR3 is TGTGCCAGCAGTCAGGCCTCAACAGTTTCCTACGAGCAGTACTTC. V usage is TRBV6-2 or TRBV6-3 and J usage is TRBJ2-7, with unresolved D. V lost 5 bases and J lost 1, with 15 bases in between. The germline V gene encodes CDR1 MNHEY and CDR2 SVGEGT. This CDR3 is 15 amino acids long.

The gene calls are TRBV18 and TRBJ2-2, with 8 bases fitting TRBD1. The CDR3 covers 16 residues. V gave up 0 bases and J gave up 7 bases; unmatched junction bases: 7. Germline V lookup: CDR1 KGHSH, CDR2 LQKENI. The CDR3 region has the DNA TGTGCCAGCTCACCACCCAGGGGGCAAGGAGGCGGGGAGCTGTTTTTT. Protein: CASSPPRGQGGGELFF.

This rearrangement joins TRBV29-1 to TRBJ2-7; TRBD1 aligns across 9 bases. Germline values: CDR1 SQVTM, CDR2 ANQGSEA. Unmatched junction bases numbered 8, after V lost 0 bases and J lost 2 bases. The CDR3 has 16 amino acids. CDR3 nucleotide sequence: TGCAGCGTTGAAGAAGGTGAAGGGGACAGGGCCTACGAGCAGTACTTC. Translated: CSVEEGEGDRAYEQYF.

V usage is TRBV4-2 and J usage is TRBJ2-5; 12 bases align to TRBD2. Germline CDR1 reads LGHNA; CDR2 reads YNFKEQ. V trimming: 1 base; J trimming: 1 base; junction bases outside the gene matches: 1. The CDR3 is 16 residues long. The CDR3 sequence is CASSQGTSGAQETQYF. CDR3 DNA sequence: TGTGCCAGCAGCCAAGGGACTAGCGGGGCCCAAGAGACCCAGTACTTC.

This clone was seen only a few times. The rearrangement joins TRBV4-1 to TRBJ2-2; 12 bases are a match to TRBD2. Germline values: CDR1 MGHRA, CDR2 YSYEKL. V lost 5 bases, J lost 4 bases, and 5 bases stayed unmatched. The CDR3 covers 16 residues. The CDR3 nucleotides read TGCGCCAGCAGCTCTACTAGCGGGGGGATCACCGGGGAGCTGTTTTTT. This gives the protein CASSSTSGGITGELFF.

J is TRBJ2-1 and V is TRBV7-9; 9 bases are a match to TRBD2. CDR3 length: 16 amino acids. Germline V gene sequence: CDR1 SEHNR, CDR2 FQNEAQ (reference sequence). The V and J ends lost 5 bases and 6 bases, in that order; junction bases with no gene match: 11. CDR3 in DNA: TGTGCCAGCAGCACTAGGATGTATAGCGGGGGCAATGAGCAGTTCTTC. As protein: CASSTRMYSGGNEQFF. Complete variable domain (other parts from reference TRBV7-9 and TRBJ2-1): DTGVSQNPRHKITKRGQNVTFRCDPISEHNRLYWYRQTLGQGPEFLTYFQNEAQLEKSRLLSDRFSAERPKGSFSTLEIQRTEQGDSAMYLCASSTRMYSGGNEQFFGPGTRLTVL.

The chain's CDR3 is CASRAGLAGADTQYF. CDR3 in DNA: TGTGCCAGCAGGGCCGGACTAGCGGGGGCAGATACGCAGTATTTT. This chain uses TRBV2 with TRBJ2-3, with 13 bases matching TRBD2. V gave up 6 bases and J gave up 4 bases; unmatched junction bases: 4. Looked up from germline, CDR1 is SNHLY and CDR2 is FYNNEI. CDR3 length: 15 amino acids.

This chain connects TRBV11-3 to TRBJ2-3; 11 bases are a match to TRBD2. Trimming cost V 5 bases and J 1 base; bases outside gene matches: 8. The CDR3 covers 17 residues. The germline V gene has CDR1 SGHNT and CDR2 YENEEA. The CDR3 DNA sequence: TGTGCCAGCAGCCCCGGATTGACTAGCGGGGGCACAGATACGCAGTATTTT. This sequence encodes CASSPGLTSGGTDTQYF.

The genes are TRBV3-1 (or the pseudogene TRBV3-2) and TRBJ2-3; 9 bases match TRBD1. There are 16 residues in the CDR3. In germline, CDR1 is LGHDT, CDR2 YNNKEL (reference sequence). Losses at the gene ends were 4 bases for V and 5 bases for J; bases not matched to a gene: 10. The CDR3 DNA reads TGTGCCAGCAGCCCCATGGGGACAGGGTATGGAGATACGCAGTATTTT. It encodes CASSPMGTGYGDTQYF.

Points on this clone: One end of the junction does not line up with germline, which may come from a read error. The chain joins TRBV7-7 to TRBJ2-7, with a weak D call TRBD2 (5 bases). Per the germline V gene, CDR1 is SSHAT and CDR2 is FNYEAQ (reference sequence). The CDR3 loop spans 13 amino acids. The CDR3: CASSFSNGDEQYF. Here the CDR3 DNA reads TGTGCTAGCAGCTTTAGTAACGGGGACGAGCAGTACTTC.

This clone has a handful of counts. The chain recombines TRBV7-9 with TRBJ1-2, with 7 bases fitting TRBD1. This CDR3 has 13 amino acids. V shed 4 bases, J shed 8 bases, and the junction held 7 bases outside the gene matches. CDR1 SEHNR and CDR2 FQNEAQ come from the germline V gene (reference sequence). In nucleotides, the CDR3 is TGTGCCAGCAGCTATAGGACAGGACACGGCTACACCTTC. This translates into CASSYRTGHGYTF.

CDR3: CASEGQDYTDTQYF. Here the CDR3 DNA reads TGTGCCAGCGAAGGACAGGATTACACAGATACGCAGTATTTT. The chain uses TRBV7-8 and TRBJ2-3, with TRBD1 matching 7 bases. This CDR3 has 14 amino acids. The germline V gene has CDR1 SGHVS and CDR2 FQNEAQ. Germline trimming cut 8 bases from V and 2 bases from J; bases unmatched to any gene: 7.

The V call is TRBV25-1, the J call TRBJ2-1; possibly TRBD2 for D (6 bases). Trimming shortened V by 5 bases and J by 5 bases, and 13 bases separated the two germline ends. The germline CDR1 and CDR2 sequences are MGHDK and SYGVNS. The CDR3 covers 14 residues. This CDR3 is CASSLGGIDNEQFF. As DNA, the CDR3 is TGTGCCAGCAGTTTGGGAGGTATAGACAATGAGCAGTTCTTC. Full variable domain (remainder filled in from reference TRBV25-1 and TRBJ2-1): EADIYQTPRYLVIGTGKKITLECSQTMGHDKMYWYQQDPGMELHLIHYSYGVNSTEKGDLSSESTVSRIRTEHFPLTLESARPSHTSQYLCASSLGGIDNEQFFGPGTRLTVL.

The chain joins TRBV12-3 or TRBV12-4 to TRBJ1-1; D perhaps matches TRBD1 (5 bases). The CDR3 sequence is 13 residues long. Trimming cost V 7 bases and J 2 bases, with 11 bases left between them. The chain's CDR3 is CASIRRGNTEAFF. The CDR3 nucleotides are TGTGCCAGCATTAGGCGGGGCAACACTGAAGCTTTCTTT.

This clone occurred once. This sequence joins TRBV6-5 and TRBJ1-6; 9 bases agree with TRBD1. Germline loops: CDR1 MNHEY, CDR2 SVGAGI. CDR3 length: 14 residues. V lost 7 bases and J lost 7; bases outside the gene matches: 5. The CDR3: CASTRDRVNSPLHF. CDR3 in DNA: TGTGCCAGCACTCGGGACAGGGTCAATTCACCCCTCCACTTT.

V usage is TRBV24-1 and J usage is TRBJ2-3; D gene unclear. Germline values: CDR1 KGHDR, CDR2 SFDVKD. CDR3 length equals 13 residues. V lost 3 bases and J 2 bases, leaving 5 bases between the germline ends. The CDR3 here is CATSDLSTDTQYF. As DNA, the CDR3 is TGTGCCACCAGTGATCTCTCCACAGATACGCAGTATTTT.

The chain combines TRBV3-1 (or the pseudogene TRBV3-2) with TRBJ1-2; possibly TRBD1 for D (5 bases). This CDR3 is built from 18 residues. Trimming removed 0 bases from V and 2 bases from J, with 19 bases in between. CDR1 and CDR2 from the germline V gene are LGHDT and YNNKEL (reference sequence). CDR3 in amino acids: CASSQDRDSSSPNYGYTF. CDR3 coding DNA: TGTGCCAGCAGCCAAGATCGAGACAGCTCCTCACCGAACTATGGCTACACCTTC.

The V gene is TRBV20-1, the J gene TRBJ1-2; D is possibly TRBD1 (5 bases). CDR3 length equals 10 residues. The germline V and J ends were trimmed by 5 bases and 7 bases, with 8 bases remaining between them. CDR1 and CDR2 (germline): DFQATT, SNEGSKA (reference sequence). CDR3 sequence: CSAGHAGYTF. The CDR3 nucleotides are TGCAGTGCTGGACATGCTGGCTACACCTTC.

This clone has just a few counts. The chain has TRBV4-3 and TRBJ2-7, with a weak D call TRBD2 (7 bases). The CDR3 spans 17 residues. From germline, CDR1 is LGHNA and CDR2 YSLEER. V lost 4 bases and J lost 2, with 21 bases in between. The CDR3 bases are TGCGCCAGCAGCCCCTCCAGGGCAGGGGAGGGGACCTACGAGCAGTACTTC. Encoded protein: CASSPSRAGEGTYEQYF.

This sequence joins TRBV6-6 and TRBJ2-3; D ambiguous. Germline CDR1 MNHNY, CDR2 SVGAGI (reference sequence). With 0 bases removed from V and 2 bases from J, the gap between germline ends came to 3 bases. The CDR3 is 13 residues long. The chain's CDR3 is CASSYSNTDTQYF. In DNA form, the CDR3 reads TGTGCCAGCAGTTACTCCAACACAGATACGCAGTATTTT.

The chain uses TRBV5-5 and TRBJ2-5; TRBD2 might be the D (5 bases). Trimming removed 0 bases at V and 10 bases at J, with 16 bases between. This CDR3 spans 14 amino acids. CDR1 is SGHKS, CDR2 YYEKEE, per germline (reference sequence). CDR3: CASSLEDLSQNQYF. CDR3 bases: TGTGCCAGCAGCTTGGAGGACTTGTCTCAGAACCAGTACTTC.

The J gene is TRBJ2-4, the V gene TRBV7-6; D may be TRBD2 (6 bases). This CDR3 has 15 residues. Trimming left V 4 bases short and J 7 bases short, with 17 bases between. The germline CDR1 and CDR2 sequences are SGHVS and FNYEAQ. The CDR3 reads CASSSGRPEGNIQYF. The CDR3 DNA sequence: TGTGCCAGCAGCTCGGGACGGCCGGAGGGGAACATTCAGTACTTC.

The CDR3 coding sequence is TGTGCCAGCAGCTTAGATTCGGTTGGGACAGCCTATGGCTACACCTTC. Amino acid sequence: CASSLDSVGTAYGYTF. The rearrangement links TRBV11-2 to TRBJ1-2, with TRBD1 matching 7 bases. The CDR3 extends over 16 amino acids. Germline V gene lookup returns CDR1 SGHAT and CDR2 FQNNGV. Unmatched junction bases numbered 8, after V lost 0 bases and J lost 4 bases.

The genes are TRBV7-2 and TRBJ1-1; 7 bases align to TRBD1. With V trimmed by 8 bases and J by 6 bases, 9 bases remained unmatched. The CDR3 loop spans 13 amino acids. In germline, CDR1 is SGHTA, CDR2 FQGNSA. The CDR3 sequence: CASRSFTGAEAFF. The CDR3 nucleotides are TGTGCCAGCCGAAGTTTTACAGGGGCTGAAGCTTTCTTT.

CDR3 in DNA: TGTGCCAGCAGCTTTAAGCGGGCCTCCTACAATGAGCAGTTCTTC. It codes for CASSFKRASYNEQFF. This sequence joins TRBV7-3 and TRBJ2-1; tentative D call: TRBD2 (6 bases). The germline V and J ends were trimmed by 3 bases and 0 bases, with 9 bases remaining between them. Germline loops: CDR1 SGHTA, CDR2 FQGTGA. CDR3 size: 15 residues.

The V gene is TRBV24-1, the J gene TRBJ2-5, with TRBD1 matching over 8 bases. From germline, CDR1 is KGHDR and CDR2 SFDVKD. CDR3 size: 17 residues. The V gene end was trimmed by 4 bases and the J gene end by 2 bases; junction bases not matched to a gene: 11. The DNA for the CDR3 is TGTGCCACCAGTGAAACCGGACAGGGAAAAACTCAAGAGACCCAGTACTTC. This codes for CATSETGQGKTQETQYF.

The V and J genes are TRBV4-1 and TRBJ2-5, with 11 nucleotides matching TRBD1. CDR1 is MGHRA, CDR2 YSYEKL, per germline. CDR3 length: 16 residues. With V trimmed by 4 bases and J by 5 bases, 9 bases remained unmatched. The CDR3 region is CASSRGQGAMRETQYF. The CDR3 nucleotides are TGCGCCAGCAGCCGAGGACAGGGGGCGATGAGGGAGACCCAGTACTTC.

The chain uses TRBV24-1 and TRBJ1-4, with 7 bases identical to TRBD1. The CDR3 is made up of 16 amino acids. Germline V gene data show CDR1 as KGHDR and CDR2 as SFDVKD. The V gene end was trimmed by 3 bases and the J gene end by 8 bases; junction bases not matched to a gene: 11. Here the CDR3 DNA reads TGTGCCACCAGTGATAGAGGACAGGAAGGGCCGGAAAAACTGTTTTTT. Translation: CATSDRGQEGPEKLFF.

The chain recombines TRBV9 with TRBJ1-3, with D possibly TRBD1 on 6 matching bases. Germline V gene data show CDR1 as SGDLS and CDR2 as YYNGEE. V was trimmed by 3 bases and J by 0 bases, leaving 10 bases between them. This CDR3 comprises 15 residues. CDR3 in DNA: TGTGCCAGCAGCGCCCGGGACAACTCTGGAAACACCATATATTTT. Residues: CASSARDNSGNTIYF.

The CDR3 DNA follows: TGCGCCAGCAGCCAAGATTTAGCGGGCACAGATACGCAGTATTTT. Translation gives CASSQDLAGTDTQYF. This chain links TRBV4-3 with TRBJ2-3; a weak D match, TRBD2 (6 bases). Germline values: CDR1 LGHNA, CDR2 YSLEER. The CDR3 covers 15 residues. Trimming took off 0 bases at V and 1 base at J, with 8 bases between the two ends.

The gene calls are TRBV7-8 and TRBJ2-1, with 11 nucleotides matching TRBD2. The V and J ends lost 2 bases and 7 bases, in that order; junction bases with no gene match: 4. The CDR3 spans 15 residues. CDR1 and CDR2 from the germline V gene are SGHVS and FQNEAQ. CDR3 nucleotide sequence: TGTGCCAGCAGCTTATGGCTAGCGGGGGGTAATGAGCAGTTCTTC. It specifies CASSLWLAGGNEQFF.